This T cell receptor beta chain was sequenced for a study of control samples from healthy donors and cancer patients. Repertoires were generated with immunoSEQ multiplex PCR, while TCRdb's copy carries only in-frame clones and drops some. The profile shows around 150,000 clones, around 94% of them singletons. The CDR3 contains 16 residues. Per germline, CDR1 MNHEY and CDR2 SMNVEV (reference sequence). V lost 5 bases, J lost 3 bases, and 7 bases stayed unmatched. V and J are TRBV27 and TRBJ1-4, with 9 nucleotides matching TRBD1. The source is a man aged 55 to 70 with colorectal cancer. Sequencing input: PBMCs. CDR3 sequence (DNA): TGTGCCAGCAGTAACAGGGGGCGGGGGGCTAATGAAAAACTGTTTTTT. Its translation: CASSNRGRGANEKLFF.